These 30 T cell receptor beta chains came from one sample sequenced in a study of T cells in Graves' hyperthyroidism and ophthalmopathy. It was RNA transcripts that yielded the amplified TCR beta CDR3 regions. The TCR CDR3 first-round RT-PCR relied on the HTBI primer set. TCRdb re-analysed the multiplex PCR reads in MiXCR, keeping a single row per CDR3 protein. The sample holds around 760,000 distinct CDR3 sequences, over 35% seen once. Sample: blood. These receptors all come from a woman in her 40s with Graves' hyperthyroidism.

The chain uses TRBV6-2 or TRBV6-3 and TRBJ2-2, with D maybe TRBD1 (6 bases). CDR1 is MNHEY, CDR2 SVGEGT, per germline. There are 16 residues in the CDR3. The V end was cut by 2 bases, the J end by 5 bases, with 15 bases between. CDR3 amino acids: CASSYGQGGPTGELFF. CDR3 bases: TGTGCCAGCAGTTACGGACAAGGGGGACCTACCGGGGAGCTGTTTTTT.

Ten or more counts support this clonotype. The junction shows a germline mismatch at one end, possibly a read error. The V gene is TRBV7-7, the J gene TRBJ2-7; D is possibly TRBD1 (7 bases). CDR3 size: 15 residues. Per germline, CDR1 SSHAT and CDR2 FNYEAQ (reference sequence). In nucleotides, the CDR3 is TGTGCTAGCAGCTTAGCCTCAGGGGGAGGCTACGAGCAGTACTTC. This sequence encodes CASSLASGGGYEQYF.

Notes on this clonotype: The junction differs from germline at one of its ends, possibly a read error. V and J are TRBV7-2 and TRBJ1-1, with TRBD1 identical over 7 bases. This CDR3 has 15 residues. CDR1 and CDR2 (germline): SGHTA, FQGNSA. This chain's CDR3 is CAGSLYARGPTEAFF. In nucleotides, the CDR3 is TGTGCCGGCAGCCTCTACGCGAGGGGGCCTACTGAAGCTTTCTTT.

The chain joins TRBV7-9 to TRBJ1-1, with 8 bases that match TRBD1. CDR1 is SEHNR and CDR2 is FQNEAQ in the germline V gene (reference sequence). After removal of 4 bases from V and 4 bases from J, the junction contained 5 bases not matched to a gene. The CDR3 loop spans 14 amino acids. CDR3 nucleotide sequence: TGTGCCAGCAGCTCCAGACAGGGGTGCACTGAAGCTTTCTTT. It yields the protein CASSSRQGCTEAFF.

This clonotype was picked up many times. CDR3 in DNA: TGCAGTGCTAGGAGGACAGGGGAAGAGACCCAGTACTTC. It encodes CSARRTGEETQYF. This chain connects TRBV20-1 to TRBJ2-5; 9 nucleotides match TRBD1. The junction had 2 bases not matched to a gene; V was cut back by 3 bases and J by 3 bases. CDR3 size: 13 residues. Germline V CDR1 and CDR2: DFQATT, SNEGSKA (reference sequence).

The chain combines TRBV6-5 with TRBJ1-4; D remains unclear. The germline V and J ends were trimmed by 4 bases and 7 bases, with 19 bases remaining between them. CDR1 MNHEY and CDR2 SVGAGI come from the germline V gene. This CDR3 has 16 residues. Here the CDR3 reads CASSLFPTEGGEKLFF. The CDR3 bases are TGTGCCAGCAGTTTATTTCCCACAGAGGGAGGTGAAAAACTGTTTTTT.

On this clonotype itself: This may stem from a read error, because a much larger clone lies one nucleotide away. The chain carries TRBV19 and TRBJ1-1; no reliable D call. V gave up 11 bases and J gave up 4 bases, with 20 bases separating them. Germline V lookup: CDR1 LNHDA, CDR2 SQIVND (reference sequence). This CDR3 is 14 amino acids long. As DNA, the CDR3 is TGTGCCTGTACTTATAAAGGGTATGGCACTGAAGCTTTCTTT. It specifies CACTYKGYGTEAFF. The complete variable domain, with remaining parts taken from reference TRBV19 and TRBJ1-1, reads DGGITQSPKYLFRKEGQNVTLSCEQNLNHDAMYWYRQDPGQGLRLIYYSQIVNDFQKGDIAEGYSVSREKKESFPLTVTSAQKNPTAFYLCACTYKGYGTEAFFGQGTRLTVV.

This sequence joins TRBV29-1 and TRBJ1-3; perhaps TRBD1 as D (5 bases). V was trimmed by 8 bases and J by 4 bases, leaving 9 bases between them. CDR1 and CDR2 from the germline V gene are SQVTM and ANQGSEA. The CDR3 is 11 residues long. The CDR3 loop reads CSLTVGNTIYF. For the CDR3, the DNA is TGCAGCTTGACAGTCGGAAACACCATATATTTT. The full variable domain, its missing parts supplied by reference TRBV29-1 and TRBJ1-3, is SAVISQKPSRDICQRGTSLTIQCQVDSQVTMMFWYRQQPGQSLTLIATANQGSEATYESGFVIDKFPISRPNLTFSTLTVSNMSPEDSSIYLCSLTVGNTIYFGEGSWLTVV.

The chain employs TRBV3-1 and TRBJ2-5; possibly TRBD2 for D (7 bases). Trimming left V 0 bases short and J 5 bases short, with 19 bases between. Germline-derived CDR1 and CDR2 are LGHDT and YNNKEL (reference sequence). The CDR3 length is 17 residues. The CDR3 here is CASSQEGVGGAGETQYF. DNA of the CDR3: TGTGCCAGCAGCCAAGAAGGAGTAGGGGGGGCTGGGGAGACCCAGTACTTC.

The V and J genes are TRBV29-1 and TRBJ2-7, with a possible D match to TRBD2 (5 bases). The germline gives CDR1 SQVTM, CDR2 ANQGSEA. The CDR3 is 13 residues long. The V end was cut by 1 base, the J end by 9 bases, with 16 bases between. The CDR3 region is CSVEADKRAGQYF. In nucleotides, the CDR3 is TGCAGCGTTGAAGCCGACAAGAGGGCCGGGCAGTACTTC.

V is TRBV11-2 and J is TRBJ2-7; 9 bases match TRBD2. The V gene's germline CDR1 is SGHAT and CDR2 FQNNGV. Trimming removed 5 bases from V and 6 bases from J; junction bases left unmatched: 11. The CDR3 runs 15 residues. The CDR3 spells CASSVGVTSGREQYF. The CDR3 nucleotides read TGTGCCAGCAGCGTAGGGGTGACTAGCGGTCGCGAGCAGTACTTC.

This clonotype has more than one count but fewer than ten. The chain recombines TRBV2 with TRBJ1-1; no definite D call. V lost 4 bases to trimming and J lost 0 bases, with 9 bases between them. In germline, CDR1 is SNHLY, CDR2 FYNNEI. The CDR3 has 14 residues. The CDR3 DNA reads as TGTGCCAGCAGTGGTAACCGGATGAACACTGAAGCTTTCTTT. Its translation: CASSGNRMNTEAFF.

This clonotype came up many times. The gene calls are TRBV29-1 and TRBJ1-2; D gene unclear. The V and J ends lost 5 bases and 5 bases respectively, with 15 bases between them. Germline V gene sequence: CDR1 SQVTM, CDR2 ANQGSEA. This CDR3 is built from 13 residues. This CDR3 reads CSVIAERGYGYTF. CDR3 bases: TGCAGCGTTATCGCGGAGAGAGGGTATGGCTACACCTTC.

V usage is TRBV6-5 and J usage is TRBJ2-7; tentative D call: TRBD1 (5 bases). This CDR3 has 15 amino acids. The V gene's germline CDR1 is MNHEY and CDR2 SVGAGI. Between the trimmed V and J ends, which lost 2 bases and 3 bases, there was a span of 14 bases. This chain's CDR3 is CASSYQGKAVYEQYF. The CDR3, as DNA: TGTGCCAGCAGTTACCAGGGTAAGGCTGTCTACGAGCAGTACTTC.

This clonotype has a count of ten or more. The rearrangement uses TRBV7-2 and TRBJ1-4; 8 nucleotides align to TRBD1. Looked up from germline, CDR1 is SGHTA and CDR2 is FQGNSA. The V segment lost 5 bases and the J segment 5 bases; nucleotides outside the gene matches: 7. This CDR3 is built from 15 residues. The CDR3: CASSRDRPPNEKLFF. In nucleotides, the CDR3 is TGTGCCAGCAGCCGGGACAGGCCCCCAAATGAAAAACTGTTTTTT. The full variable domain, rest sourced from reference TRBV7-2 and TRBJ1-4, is GAGVSQSPSNKVTEKGKDVELRCDPISGHTALYWYRQSLGQGLEFLIYFQGNSAPDKSGLPSDRFSAERTGGSVSTLTIQRTQQEDSAVYLCASSRDRPPNEKLFFGSGTQLSVL.

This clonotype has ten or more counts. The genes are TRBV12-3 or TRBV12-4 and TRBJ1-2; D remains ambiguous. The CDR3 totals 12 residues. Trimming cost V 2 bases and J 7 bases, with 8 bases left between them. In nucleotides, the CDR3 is TGTGCCAGCAGTTTATCACACAGTGGCTACACCTTC. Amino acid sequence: CASSLSHSGYTF.

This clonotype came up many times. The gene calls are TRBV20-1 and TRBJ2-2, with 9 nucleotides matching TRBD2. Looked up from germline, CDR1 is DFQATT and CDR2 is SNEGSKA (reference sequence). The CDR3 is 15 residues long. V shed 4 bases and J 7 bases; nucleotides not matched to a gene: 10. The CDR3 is CSATRAGLAFGELFF. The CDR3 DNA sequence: TGCAGTGCTACACGTGCTGGACTAGCGTTCGGGGAGCTGTTTTTT.

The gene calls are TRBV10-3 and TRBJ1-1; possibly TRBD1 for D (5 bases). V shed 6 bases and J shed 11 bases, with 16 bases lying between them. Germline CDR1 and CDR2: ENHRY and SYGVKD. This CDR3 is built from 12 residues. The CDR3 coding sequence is TGTGCCATCAGCAGTTTCAGGGTTGACGCTTTCTTT. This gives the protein CAISSFRVDAFF.

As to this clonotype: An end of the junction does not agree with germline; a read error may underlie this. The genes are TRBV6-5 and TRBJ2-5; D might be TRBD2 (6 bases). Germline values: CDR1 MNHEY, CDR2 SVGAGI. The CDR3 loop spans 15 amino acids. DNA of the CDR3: TGTGCCAGCAGTTACTCAGGAGGGTGGCAAGAGATCCAGTACTTC. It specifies CASSYSGGWQEIQYF.

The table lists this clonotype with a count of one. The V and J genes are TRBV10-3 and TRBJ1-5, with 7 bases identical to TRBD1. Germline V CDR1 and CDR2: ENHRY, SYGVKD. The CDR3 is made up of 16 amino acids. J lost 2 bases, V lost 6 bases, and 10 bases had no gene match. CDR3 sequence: CAIRETGAGGNQPQHF. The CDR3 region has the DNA TGTGCCATCAGGGAAACAGGGGCGGGAGGCAATCAGCCCCAGCATTTT.

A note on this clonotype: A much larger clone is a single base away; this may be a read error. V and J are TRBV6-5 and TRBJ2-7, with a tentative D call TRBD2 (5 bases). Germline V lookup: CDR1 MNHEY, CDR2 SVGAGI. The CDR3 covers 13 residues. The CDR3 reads CAISYERWREQYF. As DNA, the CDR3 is TGTGCCATCAGTTACGAACGATGGAGGGAGCAGTACTTC.

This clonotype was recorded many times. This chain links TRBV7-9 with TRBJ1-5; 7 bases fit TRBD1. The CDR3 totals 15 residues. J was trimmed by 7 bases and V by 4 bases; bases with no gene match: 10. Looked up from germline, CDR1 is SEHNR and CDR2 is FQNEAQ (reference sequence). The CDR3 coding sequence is TGTGCCAGCAGCTCGGGACAGCGCGAAGAACAGCCCCAGCATTTT. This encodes CASSSGQREEQPQHF.

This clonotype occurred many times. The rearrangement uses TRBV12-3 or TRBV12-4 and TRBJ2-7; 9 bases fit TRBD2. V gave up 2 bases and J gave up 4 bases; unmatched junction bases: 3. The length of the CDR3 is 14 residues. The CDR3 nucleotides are TGTGCCAGCAGTTTAAAGGCGGGAGGGTACGAGCAGTACTTC. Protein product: CASSLKAGGYEQYF.

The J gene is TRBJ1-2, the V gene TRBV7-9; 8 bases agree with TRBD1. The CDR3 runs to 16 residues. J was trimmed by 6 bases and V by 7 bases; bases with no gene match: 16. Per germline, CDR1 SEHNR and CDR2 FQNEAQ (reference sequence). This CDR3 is CASTYLRTGTEDGYTF. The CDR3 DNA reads TGTGCCAGCACCTACCTACGGACAGGGACCGAGGATGGCTACACCTTC.

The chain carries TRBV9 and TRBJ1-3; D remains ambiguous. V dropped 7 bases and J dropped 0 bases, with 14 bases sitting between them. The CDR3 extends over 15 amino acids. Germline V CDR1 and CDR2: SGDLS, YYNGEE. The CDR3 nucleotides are TGTGCCAGCTCACCGGCCAGCAACTCTGGAAACACCATATATTTT. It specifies CASSPASNSGNTIYF.

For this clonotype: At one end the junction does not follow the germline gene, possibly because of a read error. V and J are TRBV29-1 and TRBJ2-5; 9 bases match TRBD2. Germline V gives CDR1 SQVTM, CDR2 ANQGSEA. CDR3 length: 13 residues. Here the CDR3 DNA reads TGCAGCGTGGCACTAGCGGGCCAAAAGACCCAGTACTTC. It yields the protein CSVALAGQKTQYF.

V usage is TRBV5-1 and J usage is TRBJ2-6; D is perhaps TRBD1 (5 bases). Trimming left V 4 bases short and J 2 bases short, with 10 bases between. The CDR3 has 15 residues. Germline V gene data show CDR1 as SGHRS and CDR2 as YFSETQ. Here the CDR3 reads CASSLGQPGANVLTF. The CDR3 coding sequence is TGCGCCAGCAGCCTTGGACAACCTGGGGCCAACGTCCTGACTTTC.

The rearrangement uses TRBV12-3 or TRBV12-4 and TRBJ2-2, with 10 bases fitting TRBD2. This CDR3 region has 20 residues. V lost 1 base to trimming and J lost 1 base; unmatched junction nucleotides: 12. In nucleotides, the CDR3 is TGTGCCAGCAGTTTAGACCCCCCGGTACTAGCGGGGCTGAACACCGGGGAGCTGTTTTTT. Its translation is CASSLDPPVLAGLNTGELFF.

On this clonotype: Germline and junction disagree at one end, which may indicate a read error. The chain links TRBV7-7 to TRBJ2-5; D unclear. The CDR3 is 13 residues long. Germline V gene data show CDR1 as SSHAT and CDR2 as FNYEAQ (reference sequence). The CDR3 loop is CASSAPGLETQYF. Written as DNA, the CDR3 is TGTGCTAGCAGCGCACCTGGATTAGAGACCCAGTACTTC.

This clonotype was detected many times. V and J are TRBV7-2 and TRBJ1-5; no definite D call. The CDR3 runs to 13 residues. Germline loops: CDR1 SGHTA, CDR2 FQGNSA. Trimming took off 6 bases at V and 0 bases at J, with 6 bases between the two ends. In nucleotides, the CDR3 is TGTGCCAGCAGTCCCTTTAGCAATCAGCCCCAGCATTTT. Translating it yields CASSPFSNQPQHF. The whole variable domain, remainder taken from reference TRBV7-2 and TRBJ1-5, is GAGVSQSPSNKVTEKGKDVELRCDPISGHTALYWYRQSLGQGLEFLIYFQGNSAPDKSGLPSDRFSAERTGGSVSTLTIQRTQQEDSAVYLCASSPFSNQPQHFGDGTRLSIL.